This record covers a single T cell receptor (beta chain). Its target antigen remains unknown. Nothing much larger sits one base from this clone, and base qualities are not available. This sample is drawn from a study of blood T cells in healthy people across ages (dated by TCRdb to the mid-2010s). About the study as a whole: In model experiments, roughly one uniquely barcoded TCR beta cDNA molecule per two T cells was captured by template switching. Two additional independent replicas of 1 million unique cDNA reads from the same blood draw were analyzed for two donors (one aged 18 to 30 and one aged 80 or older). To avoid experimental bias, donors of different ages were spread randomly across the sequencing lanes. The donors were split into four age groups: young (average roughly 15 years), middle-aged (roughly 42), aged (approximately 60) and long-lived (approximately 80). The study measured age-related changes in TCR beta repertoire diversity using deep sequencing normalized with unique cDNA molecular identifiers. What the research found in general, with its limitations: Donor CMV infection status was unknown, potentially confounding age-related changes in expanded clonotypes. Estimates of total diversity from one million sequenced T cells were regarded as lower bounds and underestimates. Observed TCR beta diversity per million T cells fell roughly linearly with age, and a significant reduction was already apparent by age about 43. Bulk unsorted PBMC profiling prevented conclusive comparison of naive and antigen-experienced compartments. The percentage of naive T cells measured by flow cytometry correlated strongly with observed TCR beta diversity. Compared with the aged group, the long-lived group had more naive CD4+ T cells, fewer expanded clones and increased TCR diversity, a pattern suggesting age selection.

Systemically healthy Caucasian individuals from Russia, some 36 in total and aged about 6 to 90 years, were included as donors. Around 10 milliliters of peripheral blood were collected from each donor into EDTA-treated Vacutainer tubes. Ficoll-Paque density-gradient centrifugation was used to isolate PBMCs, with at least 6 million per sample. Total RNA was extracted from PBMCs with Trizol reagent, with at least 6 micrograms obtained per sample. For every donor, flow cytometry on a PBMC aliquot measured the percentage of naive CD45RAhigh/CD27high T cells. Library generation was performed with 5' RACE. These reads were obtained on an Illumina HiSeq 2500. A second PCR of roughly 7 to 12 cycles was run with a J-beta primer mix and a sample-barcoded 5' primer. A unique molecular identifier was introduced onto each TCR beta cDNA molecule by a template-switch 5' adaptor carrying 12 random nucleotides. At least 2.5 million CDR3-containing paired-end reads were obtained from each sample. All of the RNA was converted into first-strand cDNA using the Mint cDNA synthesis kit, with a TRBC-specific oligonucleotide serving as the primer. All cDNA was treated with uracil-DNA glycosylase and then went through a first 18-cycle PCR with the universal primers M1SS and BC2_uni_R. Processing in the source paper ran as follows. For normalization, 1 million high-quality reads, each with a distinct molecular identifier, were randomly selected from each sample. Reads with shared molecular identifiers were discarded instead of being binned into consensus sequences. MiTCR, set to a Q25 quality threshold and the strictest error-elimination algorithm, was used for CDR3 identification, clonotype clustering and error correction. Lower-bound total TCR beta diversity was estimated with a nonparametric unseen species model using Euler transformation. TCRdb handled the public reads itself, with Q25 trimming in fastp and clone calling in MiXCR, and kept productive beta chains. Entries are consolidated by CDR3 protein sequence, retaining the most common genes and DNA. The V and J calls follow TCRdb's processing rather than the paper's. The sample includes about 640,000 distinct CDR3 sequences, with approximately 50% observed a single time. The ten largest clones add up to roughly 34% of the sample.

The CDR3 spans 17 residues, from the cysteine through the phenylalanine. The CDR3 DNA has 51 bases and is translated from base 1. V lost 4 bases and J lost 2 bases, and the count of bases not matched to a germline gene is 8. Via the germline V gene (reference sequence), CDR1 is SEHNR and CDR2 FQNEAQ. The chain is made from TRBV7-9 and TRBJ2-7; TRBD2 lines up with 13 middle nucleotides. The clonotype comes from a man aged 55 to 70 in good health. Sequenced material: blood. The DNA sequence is TGTGCCAGCAGCTCCCGACTAGCGGGGGGCTCAGCCTACGAGCAGTACTTC. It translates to CASSSRLAGGSAYEQYF.